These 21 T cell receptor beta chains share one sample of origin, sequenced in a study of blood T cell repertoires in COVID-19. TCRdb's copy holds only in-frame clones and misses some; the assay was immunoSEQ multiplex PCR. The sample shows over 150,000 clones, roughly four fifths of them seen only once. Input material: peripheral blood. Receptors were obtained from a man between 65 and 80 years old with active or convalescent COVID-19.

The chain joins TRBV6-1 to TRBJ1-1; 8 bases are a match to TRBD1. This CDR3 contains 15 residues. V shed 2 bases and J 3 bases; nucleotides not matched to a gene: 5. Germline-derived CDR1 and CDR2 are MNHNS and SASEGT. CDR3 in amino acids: CASSERTGWDTEAFF. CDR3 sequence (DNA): TGTGCCAGCAGTGAACGGACAGGGTGGGACACTGAAGCTTTCTTT.

In DNA form, the CDR3 reads TGTGCCAGCAGTTACGGTGGGACAGGGGGAAACACCATATATTTT. This codes for CASSYGGTGGNTIYF. The V and J genes are TRBV6-5 and TRBJ1-3, with 9 bases lining up with TRBD1. This CDR3 contains 15 residues. The V and J ends lost 2 bases and 4 bases, in that order; junction bases with no gene match: 3. In germline, CDR1 is MNHEY, CDR2 SVGAGI.

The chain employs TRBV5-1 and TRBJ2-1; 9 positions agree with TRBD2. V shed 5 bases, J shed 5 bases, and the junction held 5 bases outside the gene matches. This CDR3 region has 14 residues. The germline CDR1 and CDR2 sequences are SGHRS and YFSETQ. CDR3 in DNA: TGCGCCAGCAGTCTCGGGACTAGCCACAATGAGCAGTTCTTC. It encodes CASSLGTSHNEQFF.

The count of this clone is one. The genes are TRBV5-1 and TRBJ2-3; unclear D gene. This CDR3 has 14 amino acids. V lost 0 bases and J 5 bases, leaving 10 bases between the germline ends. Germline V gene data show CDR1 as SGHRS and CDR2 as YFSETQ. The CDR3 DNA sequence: TGCGCCAGCAGCTTGGAACAGTTGGGAGATACGCAGTATTTT. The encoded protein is CASSLEQLGDTQYF. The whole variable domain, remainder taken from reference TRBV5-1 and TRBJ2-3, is KAGVTQTPRYLIKTRGQQVTLSCSPISGHRSVSWYQQTPGQGLQFLFEYFSETQRNKGNFPGRFSGRQFSNSRSEMNVSTLELGDSALYLCASSLEQLGDTQYFGPGTRLTVL.

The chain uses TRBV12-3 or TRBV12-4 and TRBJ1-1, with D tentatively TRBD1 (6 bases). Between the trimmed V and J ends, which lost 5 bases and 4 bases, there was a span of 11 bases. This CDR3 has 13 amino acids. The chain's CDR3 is CASSTGSGTEAFF. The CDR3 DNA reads TGTGCCAGCAGTACAGGGTCAGGCACTGAAGCTTTCTTT.

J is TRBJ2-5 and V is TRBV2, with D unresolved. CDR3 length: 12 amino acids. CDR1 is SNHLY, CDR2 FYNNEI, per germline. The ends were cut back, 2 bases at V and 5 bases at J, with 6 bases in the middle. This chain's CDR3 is CASSEYVETQYF. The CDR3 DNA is TGTGCCAGCAGTGAATATGTGGAGACCCAGTACTTC.

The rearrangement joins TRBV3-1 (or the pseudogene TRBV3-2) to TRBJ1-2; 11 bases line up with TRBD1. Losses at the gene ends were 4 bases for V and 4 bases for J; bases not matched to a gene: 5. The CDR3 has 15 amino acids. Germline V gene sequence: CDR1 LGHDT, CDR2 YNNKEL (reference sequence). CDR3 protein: CASSLRTGGGYGYTF. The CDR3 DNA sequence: TGTGCCAGCAGCCTCCGGACAGGGGGCGGCTATGGCTACACCTTC.

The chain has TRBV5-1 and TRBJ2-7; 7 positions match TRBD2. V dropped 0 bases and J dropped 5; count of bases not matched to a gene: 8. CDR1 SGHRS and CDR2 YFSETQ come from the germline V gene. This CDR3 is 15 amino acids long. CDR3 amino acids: CASSLAGAGVNEQYF. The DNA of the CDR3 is TGCGCCAGCAGCTTGGCCGGGGCGGGAGTAAACGAGCAGTACTTC.

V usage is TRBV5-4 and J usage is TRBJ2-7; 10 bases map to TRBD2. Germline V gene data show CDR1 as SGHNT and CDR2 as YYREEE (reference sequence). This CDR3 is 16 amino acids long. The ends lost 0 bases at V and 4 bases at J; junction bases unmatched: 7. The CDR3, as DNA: TGTGCCAGCAGCTTGGAGCCTAGCGGGGGTGGTTACGAGCAGTACTTC. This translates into CASSLEPSGGGYEQYF.

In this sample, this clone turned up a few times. CDR3 DNA: TGTGCCAGCAGCTTAGGTACGGGATCGCGGGAGACCCAGTACTTC. Translating it yields CASSLGTGSRETQYF. The chain has TRBV7-2 and TRBJ2-5, with TRBD2 as a possible D gene (5 bases). This CDR3 comprises 15 residues. Trimming cost V 1 base and J 5 bases, with 14 bases left between them. Germline CDR1 and CDR2: SGHTA and FQGNSA.

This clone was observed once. The CDR3 region has the DNA TGCGCCAGCAGCCTGCGCGGTGGGAGTGGGAACAATGAGCAGTTCTTC. It encodes CASSLRGGSGNNEQFF. The V call is TRBV5-1, the J call TRBJ2-1; D might be TRBD2 (5 bases). Trimming took off 4 bases at V and 5 bases at J, with 19 bases between the two ends. In germline, CDR1 is SGHRS, CDR2 YFSETQ. The CDR3 consists of 16 residues. Complete variable domain (other parts from reference TRBV5-1 and TRBJ2-1): KAGVTQTPRYLIKTRGQQVTLSCSPISGHRSVSWYQQTPGQGLQFLFEYFSETQRNKGNFPGRFSGRQFSNSRSEMNVSTLELGDSALYLCASSLRGGSGNNEQFFGPGTRLTVL.

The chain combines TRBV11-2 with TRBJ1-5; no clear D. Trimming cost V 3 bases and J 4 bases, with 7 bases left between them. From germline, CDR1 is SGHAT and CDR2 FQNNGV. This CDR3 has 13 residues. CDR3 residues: CASSLTQNQPQHF. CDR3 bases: TGTGCCAGCAGCTTGACACAGAATCAGCCCCAGCATTTT.

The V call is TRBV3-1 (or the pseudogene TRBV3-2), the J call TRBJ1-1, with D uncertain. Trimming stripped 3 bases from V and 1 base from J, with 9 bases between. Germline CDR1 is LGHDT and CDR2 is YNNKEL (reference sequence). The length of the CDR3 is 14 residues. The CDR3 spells CASSHCAENTEAFF. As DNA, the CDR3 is TGTGCCAGCAGCCATTGTGCAGAGAACACTGAAGCTTTCTTT.

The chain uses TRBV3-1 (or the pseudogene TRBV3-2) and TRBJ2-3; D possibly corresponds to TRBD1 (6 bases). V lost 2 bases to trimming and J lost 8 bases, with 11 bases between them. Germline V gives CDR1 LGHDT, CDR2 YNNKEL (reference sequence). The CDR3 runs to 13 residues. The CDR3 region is CASSQNLGGTQYF. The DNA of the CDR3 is TGTGCCAGCAGCCAAAATCTAGGGGGTACGCAGTATTTT.

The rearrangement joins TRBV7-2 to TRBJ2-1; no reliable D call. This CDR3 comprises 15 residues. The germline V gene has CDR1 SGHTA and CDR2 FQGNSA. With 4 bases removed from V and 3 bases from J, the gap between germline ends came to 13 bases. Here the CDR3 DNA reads TGTGCCAGCAGCTCCCAAACGGCGGTCTACAATGAGCAGTTCTTC. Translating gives CASSSQTAVYNEQFF.

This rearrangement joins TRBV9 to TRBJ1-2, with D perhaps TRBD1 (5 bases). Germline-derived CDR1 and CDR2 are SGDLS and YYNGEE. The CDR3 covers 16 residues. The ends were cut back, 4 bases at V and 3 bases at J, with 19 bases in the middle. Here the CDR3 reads CASSSGMGGVYYGYTF. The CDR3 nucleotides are TGTGCCAGCAGCTCCGGCATGGGAGGGGTTTACTATGGCTACACCTTC.

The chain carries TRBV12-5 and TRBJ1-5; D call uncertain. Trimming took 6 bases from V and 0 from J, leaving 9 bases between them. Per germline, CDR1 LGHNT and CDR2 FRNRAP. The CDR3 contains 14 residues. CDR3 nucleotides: TGTGCTAGTGGGCAAGAACTTAGCAATCAGCCCCAGCATTTT. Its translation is CASGQELSNQPQHF.

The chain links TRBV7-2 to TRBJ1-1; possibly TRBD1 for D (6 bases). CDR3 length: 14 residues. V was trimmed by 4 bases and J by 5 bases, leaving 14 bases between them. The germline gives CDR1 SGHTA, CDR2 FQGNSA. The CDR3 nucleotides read TGTGCCAGCAGCTCACAGGGAGTTGGAACTGAAGCTTTCTTT. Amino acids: CASSSQGVGTEAFF.

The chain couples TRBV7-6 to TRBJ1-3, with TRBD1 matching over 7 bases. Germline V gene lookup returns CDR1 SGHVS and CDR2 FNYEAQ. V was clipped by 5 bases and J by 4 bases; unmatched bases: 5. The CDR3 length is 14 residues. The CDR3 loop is CASSPTGLGNTIYF. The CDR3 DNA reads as TGTGCCAGCAGCCCGACAGGGCTGGGAAACACCATATATTTT.

CDR3 region: CASSQQTNYGYTF. CDR3 DNA sequence: TGCGCCAGCAGCCAACAGACTAACTATGGCTACACCTTC. The chain links TRBV4-3 to TRBJ1-2; D gene ambiguous. CDR3 length equals 13 residues. The germline V and J ends were trimmed by 2 bases and 0 bases, with 4 bases remaining between them. Germline V CDR1 and CDR2: LGHNA, YSLEER.

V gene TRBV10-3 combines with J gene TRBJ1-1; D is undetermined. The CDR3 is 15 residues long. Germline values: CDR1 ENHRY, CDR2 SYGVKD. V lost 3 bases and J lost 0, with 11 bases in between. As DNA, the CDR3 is TGTGCCATCAGTGATGTAGGAGCCATGAACACTGAAGCTTTCTTT. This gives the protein CAISDVGAMNTEAFF.